One sample yielded the 28 T cell receptor beta chains listed below, sequenced in a study of blood T cell repertoires in COVID-19. Profiled with immunoSEQ multiplex PCR; TCRdb holds only in-frame clones, not every one. The sample has around 320,000 clones, 85% to 95% seen once; the top ten hold 3.5% to 5%. The specimen sequenced was PBMCs or T cells enriched from blood (not recorded which). These receptor sequences come from a woman in her twenties or thirties who had been exposed to COVID-19.

V is TRBV4-1 and J is TRBJ1-5; 7 nucleotides align to TRBD1. The V and J ends lost 1 base and 11 bases, in that order; junction bases with no gene match: 8. This CDR3 has 14 residues. Germline V gene lookup returns CDR1 MGHRA and CDR2 YSYEKL. CDR3 amino acids: CASSQGTGDSTQHF. The CDR3 DNA reads TGCGCCAGCAGCCAAGGGACCGGGGACAGTACCCAGCATTTT.

Only one count was recorded for this clone. The chain is built from TRBV9 and TRBJ2-2, with 10 positions matching TRBD2. V dropped 4 bases and J dropped 7; count of bases not matched to a gene: 13. Per the germline V gene, CDR1 is SGDLS and CDR2 is YYNGEE. CDR3 length: 17 residues. The CDR3 protein is CASSPRRAGGRSGELFF. The DNA for the CDR3 is TGTGCCAGCAGCCCCCGGCGAGCGGGGGGGCGGAGCGGGGAGCTGTTTTTT.

This chain uses TRBV19 with TRBJ1-1, with D possibly being TRBD1 (6 bases). The CDR3 covers 13 residues. Trimming pared 8 bases from V and 4 bases from J, leaving 14 bases between. CDR1 and CDR2 from the germline V gene are LNHDA and SQIVND (reference sequence). The CDR3 nucleotides are TGTGCCAGTGGCGCAGGGGATGGCACTGAAGCTTTCTTT. Amino acid sequence: CASGAGDGTEAFF.

J is TRBJ1-5 and V is TRBV6-5; a weak D match, TRBD1 (6 bases). Trimming shortened V by 5 bases and J by 6 bases, and 17 bases separated the two germline ends. The CDR3 runs to 15 residues. Germline V gene data show CDR1 as MNHEY and CDR2 as SVGAGI. Written as DNA, the CDR3 is TGTGCCAGCAGTCCACGGGGACAAATATCTCAGCCCCAGCATTTT. It is translated as CASSPRGQISQPQHF.

This clone was seen once. The chain links TRBV21-1 to TRBJ1-4; the D call in the table, TRBD1, was not verified against the DNA. TRBV21-1 is designated a pseudogene. The CDR3 has 17 amino acids. The CDR3 DNA is TGTGCCAGCAGCAAAGTGGGACAGATCCCAACTAATGAAAAACTGTTTTTT. Its protein is CASSKVGQIPTNEKLFF.

V and J are TRBV6-1 and TRBJ1-2, with D unresolved. This CDR3 is 16 amino acids long. The V and J ends lost 0 bases and 4 bases respectively, with 15 bases between them. CDR1 is MNHNS and CDR2 is SASEGT in the germline V gene. CDR3 amino acids: CASSEAAGYRGYGYTF. In DNA form, the CDR3 reads TGTGCCAGCAGTGAAGCGGCGGGTTACAGAGGCTATGGCTACACCTTC.

The genes are TRBV5-1 and TRBJ1-2; TRBD1 aligns across 7 bases. CDR3 length equals 15 residues. Germline V gene lookup returns CDR1 SGHRS and CDR2 YFSETQ. J lost 6 bases, V lost 4 bases, and 12 bases had no gene match. As DNA, the CDR3 is TGCGCCAGCAGCCGGGGGACAGATAGGACCCATGGCTACACCTTC. This gives the protein CASSRGTDRTHGYTF.

V gene TRBV5-6 combines with J gene TRBJ1-2, with D possibly being TRBD1 (5 bases). CDR3 length equals 16 residues. The germline V gene has CDR1 SGHDT and CDR2 YYEEEE. With 5 bases removed from V and 3 bases from J, the gap between germline ends came to 20 bases. The CDR3 loop is CASSYILQGQDYGYTF. CDR3 DNA sequence: TGTGCCAGCAGTTATATCTTGCAGGGTCAGGACTATGGCTACACCTTC.

Note on this clone: The sample has other DNA sequences that encode this CDR3 too. The genes are TRBV30 and TRBJ1-2, with TRBD1 matching over 8 bases. CDR3 size: 11 residues. Germline CDR1 is GTSNPN and CDR2 is SVGIG (reference sequence). Trimming at V came to 3 bases and at J to 7 bases, leaving 1 base not matched to a gene. CDR3 loop: CAWSTGGGYTF. The CDR3 DNA follows: TGTGCCTGGAGCACAGGGGGTGGCTACACCTTC.

This rearrangement joins TRBV6-5 to TRBJ1-1, with TRBD1 identical over 11 bases. CDR3 length: 15 amino acids. With V trimmed by 4 bases and J by 3 bases, 4 bases remained unmatched. The V gene's germline CDR1 is MNHEY and CDR2 SVGAGI. DNA of the CDR3: TGTGCCAGCAGTTGGACAGGGGGCATGGACACTGAAGCTTTCTTT. Translated, it gives CASSWTGGMDTEAFF.

The gene calls are TRBV5-1 and TRBJ1-2; 8 bases line up with TRBD1. Germline-derived CDR1 and CDR2 are SGHRS and YFSETQ. This CDR3 is built from 15 residues. Unmatched junction bases numbered 10, after V lost 4 bases and J lost 5 bases. CDR3: CASSPRDRGSYGYTF. The CDR3 DNA reads as TGCGCCAGCAGCCCCCGAGACAGGGGAAGTTATGGCTACACCTTC.

The CDR3 nucleotides are TGTGCCAGCAGCTCCACGACAGGGGAGGGCAATCAGCCCCAGCATTTT. Translating gives CASSSTTGEGNQPQHF. The J gene is TRBJ1-5, the V gene TRBV7-9; 8 bases line up with TRBD1. Germline CDR1 SEHNR, CDR2 FQNEAQ (reference sequence). The CDR3 consists of 16 residues. J was trimmed by 2 bases and V by 4 bases; bases with no gene match: 7.

This clone appeared once. The chain is built from TRBV10-3 and TRBJ1-2, with TRBD1 matching over 8 bases. V was clipped by 0 bases and J by 8 bases; unmatched bases: 11. Germline CDR1 reads ENHRY; CDR2 reads SYGVKD. This CDR3 region has 16 residues. The CDR3 protein is CAISESFPGGSKGYTF. CDR3 coding DNA: TGTGCCATCAGTGAGTCCTTCCCAGGGGGCTCAAAGGGCTACACCTTC.

The chain joins TRBV4-1 to TRBJ1-2; 7 bases line up with TRBD1. The V and J ends lost 3 bases and 14 bases, in that order; junction bases with no gene match: 9. The CDR3 sequence is 12 residues long. Germline V lookup: CDR1 MGHRA, CDR2 YSYEKL. Written as DNA, the CDR3 is TGCGCCAGCAGCCAGGTGGGACAGCCGCTTACCTTC. This encodes CASSQVGQPLTF.

This sequence joins TRBV9 and TRBJ2-1, with a tentative D call TRBD2 (7 bases). Trimming left V 0 bases short and J 6 bases short, with 13 bases between. Germline loops: CDR1 SGDLS, CDR2 YYNGEE. This CDR3 region has 15 residues. This CDR3 is CASSVVAGASNEQFF. CDR3 bases: TGTGCCAGCAGCGTAGTTGCGGGGGCTAGCAATGAGCAGTTCTTC.

This clone was seen a single time. The gene calls are TRBV6-5 and TRBJ1-1; 8 bases map to TRBD1. Germline CDR1 MNHEY, CDR2 SVGAGI. The CDR3 sequence is 13 residues long. Trimming at V came to 8 bases and at J to 4 bases, leaving 6 bases not matched to a gene. The CDR3 is CASGGQGGTEAFF. In DNA form, the CDR3 reads TGTGCCAGCGGAGGACAGGGAGGCACTGAAGCTTTCTTT.

The chain joins TRBV5-4 to TRBJ2-7, with 11 bases aligning to TRBD1. CDR3 size: 15 residues. From germline, CDR1 is SGHNT and CDR2 YYREEE (reference sequence). Trimming cost V 6 bases and J 5 bases; bases outside gene matches: 10. In nucleotides, the CDR3 is TGTGCCAGCACCAATCGTGGACAGGGGGCCCACGAGCAGTACTTC. This codes for CASTNRGQGAHEQYF.

The V gene is TRBV14, the J gene TRBJ1-1; TRBD1 matches 8 bases. The CDR3 extends over 14 amino acids. J gave up 2 bases and V 4 bases, and 3 bases lay outside the gene matches. CDR1 is SGHDN, CDR2 FVKESK, per germline. The CDR3 DNA reads as TGTGCCAGCAGCCTCAGGGGGCCCAACACTGAAGCTTTCTTT. This gives the protein CASSLRGPNTEAFF.

The chain is built from TRBV19 and TRBJ2-7, with D perhaps matching TRBD2 (6 bases). The length of the CDR3 is 15 residues. With 4 bases removed from V and 0 bases from J, the gap between germline ends came to 13 bases. CDR1 and CDR2 (germline): LNHDA, SQIVND (reference sequence). CDR3: CASSKAIGSSYEQYF. CDR3 DNA: TGTGCCAGTAGTAAGGCCATCGGGAGCTCCTACGAGCAGTACTTC.

This clone was counted a single time. The J gene is TRBJ2-7, the V gene TRBV7-7; possibly TRBD1 for D (6 bases). Trimming shortened V by 1 base and J by 1 base, and 11 bases separated the two germline ends. The CDR3 is 15 residues long. Germline lookup yields CDR1 SSHAT and CDR2 FNYEAQ (reference sequence). The CDR3 DNA sequence: TGTGCCAGCAGCTTAGGGCAGGGGCCATCCTACGAGCAGTACTTC. As protein: CASSLGQGPSYEQYF. Together with reference TRBV7-7 and TRBJ2-7, the CDR3 gives the full variable domain: GAGVSQSPRYKVTKRGQDVTLRCDPISSHATLYWYQQALGQGPEFLTYFNYEAQPDKSGLPSDRFSAERPEGSISTLTIQRTEQRDSAMYRCASSLGQGPSYEQYFGPGTRLTVT.

This chain uses TRBV11-2 with TRBJ2-3; 7 positions match TRBD2. The germline V gene has CDR1 SGHAT and CDR2 FQNNGV. The V segment lost 2 bases and the J segment 4 bases; nucleotides outside the gene matches: 6. This CDR3 contains 15 residues. The CDR3 protein is CASSLQRGGADTQYF. CDR3 sequence (DNA): TGTGCCAGCAGCTTACAGCGGGGAGGCGCAGATACGCAGTATTTT.

The J gene is TRBJ1-6, the V gene TRBV7-2, with 8 positions matching TRBD1. Germline loops: CDR1 SGHTA, CDR2 FQGNSA. The CDR3 consists of 16 residues. Trimming cost V 2 bases and J 6 bases; bases outside gene matches: 6. CDR3 sequence reads: CASSLSRQGSNSPLHF. In DNA, the CDR3 is TGTGCCAGCAGCTTATCGAGACAGGGGTCTAATTCACCCCTCCACTTT.

The rearrangement uses TRBV14 and TRBJ2-1; D unclear. CDR1 SGHDN and CDR2 FVKESK come from the germline V gene. V lost 1 base and J 5 bases, leaving 18 bases between the germline ends. This CDR3 spans 17 amino acids. For the CDR3, the DNA is TGTGCCAGCAGCCAAGGTGTGAGCCCGTCGTTTGACAATGAGCAGTTCTTC. This translates into CASSQGVSPSFDNEQFF.

This clone has only a few counts. The chain joins TRBV5-5 to TRBJ1-2; no firm D call. CDR3 length: 11 amino acids. The V end lost 0 bases, the J end lost 8 bases, and 5 bases lay between the germline ends. Germline CDR1 and CDR2: SGHKS and YYEKEE (reference sequence). The CDR3 sequence is CASSLERGYTF. In DNA, the CDR3 is TGTGCCAGCAGCTTGGAGCGGGGCTACACCTTC.

The chain links TRBV5-1 to TRBJ1-1, with TRBD1 matching over 10 bases. The CDR3 spans 15 residues. Germline V CDR1 and CDR2: SGHRS, YFSETQ. Trimming at V came to 4 bases and at J to 3 bases, leaving 6 bases not matched to a gene. The CDR3 DNA reads TGCGCCAGCAGCCCGGGGACAGGGGCGTACACTGAAGCTTTCTTT. Translating gives CASSPGTGAYTEAFF.

The V and J genes are TRBV7-8 and TRBJ1-3; tentatively, D is TRBD1 (6 bases). CDR3 size: 16 residues. Per germline, CDR1 SGHVS and CDR2 FQNEAQ. V lost 2 bases to trimming and J lost 3 bases, with 14 bases between them. CDR3 DNA sequence: TGTGCCAGCAGCTTACAAACCAGGGGCTTTGGAAACACCATATATTTT. Protein product: CASSLQTRGFGNTIYF.

V and J are TRBV5-4 and TRBJ2-7; D possibly corresponds to TRBD1 (7 bases). The CDR3 is 13 residues long. V was trimmed by 4 bases and J by 4 bases, leaving 12 bases between them. Germline CDR1 is SGHNT and CDR2 is YYREEE (reference sequence). CDR3 nucleotide sequence: TGTGCCAGCAGCCTGACAGGGACTTACGAGCAGTACTTC. It is translated as CASSLTGTYEQYF. The variable domain in full, with the rest retrieved from reference TRBV5-4 and TRBJ2-7, is ETGVTQSPTHLIKTRGQQVTLRCSSQSGHNTVSWYQQALGQGPQFIFQYYREEENGRGNFPPRFSGLQFPNYSSELNVNALELDDSALYLCASSLTGTYEQYFGPGTRLTVT.

The chain is built from TRBV3-1 (or the pseudogene TRBV3-2) and TRBJ2-5; TRBD1 might be the D (6 bases). Looked up from germline, CDR1 is LGHDT and CDR2 is YNNKEL (reference sequence). The CDR3 contains 15 residues. The V gene lost 8 bases and the J gene lost 3 bases, with 19 bases spanning the gap. The CDR3 coding sequence is TGTGCCAGCCTCTCATCCGGGACAACTGAAGAGACCCAGTACTTC. Translated: CASLSSGTTEETQYF.